The entry that follows covers one T cell receptor beta chain sequence. Its antigen remains unknown. These data belong to a study of shared clonotypes between healthy human individuals. As for the study in general: Per donor, CD8 memory used one plate, CD8 naive used two, CD4 memory used three and CD4 naive used three.

The material for each subset, its genomic DNA, was split evenly across several immunoSEQ plates. Some clones are missing from TCRdb's copy, which holds only in-frame ones; the method was immunoSEQ multiplex PCR. The data contain hundreds of thousands of clones, 72% of them seen just once; the ten biggest clones take up about 2%. The study separated CD4+ cells into CD45RA+ naive and CD45RA-negative memory subsets. The CDR3 contains 14 residues. Germline-derived CDR1 and CDR2 are MDHEN and SYDVKM. V lost 2 bases, J lost 1 base, and 8 bases lay in between. Points from the study as a whole: The generation probabilities recorded for non-shared clonotypes fell below those of clonotypes shared by all four donors.

The origin of this receptor is a woman aged 30 to 39 in good health. The J gene is TRBJ1-2, the V gene TRBV28; D possibly corresponds to TRBD1 (6 bases). The sequencing sample was made of memory CD4+ T cells sorted from blood. Subset described: CD45RA-negative fraction. The CDR3 loop reads CASSLGQINYGYTF. The CDR3 region has the DNA TGTGCCAGCAGTTTAGGACAGATTAACTATGGCTACACCTTC.